This T cell receptor (beta chain) was found in a study of T cell repertoires in cytomegalovirus infection. Study-level information: HLA-B-restricted CMV epitopes that are well studied, plus recently identified HLA-C-restricted ones, were used by the study. CMV infection and matching HLA type were both indicated by public TCR beta signatures. Study-level results: The cumulative frequency of public TCR beta families identified carriers of CMV plus the relevant HLA. There were HLA-C-restricted CMV-specific TCR beta clonotypes dominating the ex vivo response.

Details on this clonotype: Its antigen is still unknown.

TCRdb re-called the reads through MiXCR, storing one row per CDR3 protein. Of approximately 220,000 distinct CDR3 sequences in the sample, 35% to 45% were seen once. The V gene lost 0 bases and the J gene lost 1 base, with 9 bases spanning the gap. The CDR3 is made up of 15 amino acids. Germline V gene sequence: CDR1 LNHNV, CDR2 YYDKDF (reference sequence). V gene TRBV15 combines with J gene TRBJ1-1; D is unresolved. Here the sequenced sample was CD8+ T cells from cultured PBMCs, taken from culture after CMV antigen stimulation. The clonotype originates from a human donor in good health (CMV status not recorded). Some clones in this sample may be carry-over from other donors' samples. The CDR3 here is CATSRDRAGNTEAFF. The DNA of the CDR3 is TGTGCCACCAGCAGAGATCGAGCCGGGAACACTGAAGCTTTCTTT.